The 10 T cell receptor beta chains presented below share a single source sample, sequenced in a study of OX40 agonist ivuxolimab in advanced cancers. Generated by immunoSEQ multiplex PCR, the TCRdb table keeps only in-frame clones and is missing some. The table lists about 69,000 clones, approximately 93% of them singletons. Source: CD4+ or CD8+ T cells sorted from blood, taken in a trial of the OX40 agonist ivuxolimab. The receptors stem from an adult with an advanced solid tumor such as melanoma, head and neck, liver or kidney cancer.

This sequence joins TRBV7-8 and TRBJ2-2, with D uncertain. CDR3 length equals 16 residues. Germline assignment: CDR1 SGHVS and CDR2 FQNEAQ. V was cut by 1 base and J by 6 bases, with 15 bases left in between. The CDR3 DNA follows: TGTGCCAGCAGCTTAGTTTCCACCCCTCGGGCCGGGGAGCTGTTTTTT. It translates to CASSLVSTPRAGELFF. The full variable domain, its missing parts supplied by reference TRBV7-8 and TRBJ2-2, is GAGVSQSPRYKVAKRGQDVALRCDPISGHVSLFWYQQALGQGPEFLTYFQNEAQLDKSGLPSDRFFAERPEGSVSTLKIQRTQQEDSAVYLCASSLVSTPRAGELFFGEGSRLTVL.

This chain connects TRBV9 to TRBJ1-5; no reliable D call. V dropped 2 bases and J dropped 1 base, with 7 bases sitting between them. The CDR3 spans 14 residues. Germline CDR1 is SGDLS and CDR2 is YYNGEE. The CDR3 sequence is CASSVGHSNQPQHF. CDR3 nucleotide sequence: TGTGCCAGCAGCGTGGGCCACAGCAATCAGCCCCAGCATTTT.

This chain links TRBV5-4 with TRBJ2-2; unclear D gene. The CDR3 extends over 15 amino acids. CDR1 and CDR2 from the germline V gene are SGHNT and YYREEE (reference sequence). V was cut by 0 bases and J by 3 bases, with 9 bases left in between. CDR3 sequence reads: CASSLAGSHTGELFF. As DNA, the CDR3 is TGTGCCAGCAGCTTGGCCGGCAGCCACACCGGGGAGCTGTTTTTT.

This chain uses TRBV11-2 with TRBJ2-7, with TRBD1 matching over 9 bases. V was clipped by 5 bases and J by 3 bases; unmatched bases: 8. CDR3 length: 15 amino acids. Germline-derived CDR1 and CDR2 are SGHAT and FQNNGV. The CDR3 spells CASSQGTGMDYEQYF. The CDR3 DNA reads as TGTGCCAGCAGCCAAGGGACAGGGATGGACTACGAGCAGTACTTC. The full variable domain, its missing parts supplied by reference TRBV11-2 and TRBJ2-7, is EAGVAQSPRYKIIEKRQSVAFWCNPISGHATLYWYQQILGQGPKLLIQFQNNGVVDDSQLPKDRFSAERLKGVDSTLKIQPAKLEDSAVYLCASSQGTGMDYEQYFGPGTRLTVT.

The V gene is TRBV7-2, the J gene TRBJ2-1; the D is unclear. CDR1 is SGHTA and CDR2 is FQGNSA in the germline V gene. This CDR3 comprises 11 residues. The ends were cut back, 1 base at V and 9 bases at J, with 4 bases in the middle. The CDR3 nucleotides read TGTGCCAGCAGCTTAGTGATTGAGCAGTTCTTC. This gives the protein CASSLVIEQFF.

As regards this clone: The junction shows a germline mismatch at one end, possibly a read error. The chain is built from TRBV25-1 and TRBJ1-4; TRBD1 agrees at 8 bases. The CDR3 sequence is 16 residues long. Germline V gene sequence: CDR1 MGHDK, CDR2 SYGVNS. The CDR3 DNA sequence: TGTGCCAGCGGAAGGACAGGGAGAGGGGTTACGCGAAAAACTGTTTTT. Amino acids: CASGRTGRGVTRKTVF.

The CDR3 region has the DNA TGCGCCACCAGCGGGAGCGGGGTTTACGAGCAGTACTTC. Amino acids: CATSGSGVYEQYF. V is TRBV10-2 and J is TRBJ2-7; 8 bases fit TRBD2. The V gene end was trimmed by 10 bases and the J gene end by 4 bases; junction bases not matched to a gene: 9. Germline V gives CDR1 WSHSY, CDR2 SAAADI. The CDR3 is made up of 13 amino acids.

The rearrangement uses TRBV19 and TRBJ1-2; TRBD1 agrees at 7 bases. CDR1 and CDR2 (germline): LNHDA, SQIVND (reference sequence). The CDR3 covers 14 residues. V shed 3 bases and J 1 base; nucleotides not matched to a gene: 2. CDR3 region: CASSIRQGNYGYTF. The CDR3 DNA reads as TGTGCCAGTAGTATCCGACAGGGTAACTATGGCTACACCTTC.

V and J are TRBV28 and TRBJ1-5; unclear D gene. The CDR3 totals 14 residues. From germline, CDR1 is MDHEN and CDR2 SYDVKM. V lost 3 bases, J lost 1 base, and 7 bases lay in between. The CDR3 sequence: CASSFSGSNQPQHF. In nucleotides, the CDR3 is TGTGCCAGCAGTTTTAGTGGAAGCAATCAGCCCCAGCATTTT.

This chain connects TRBV4-1 to TRBJ1-1; D ambiguous. The CDR3 loop spans 15 amino acids. V dropped 3 bases and J dropped 3 bases, with 14 bases sitting between them. CDR1 MGHRA and CDR2 YSYEKL come from the germline V gene. CDR3 region: CASSHAGGVDTEAFF. CDR3 DNA sequence: TGCGCCAGCAGCCATGCAGGCGGGGTTGACACTGAAGCTTTCTTT.